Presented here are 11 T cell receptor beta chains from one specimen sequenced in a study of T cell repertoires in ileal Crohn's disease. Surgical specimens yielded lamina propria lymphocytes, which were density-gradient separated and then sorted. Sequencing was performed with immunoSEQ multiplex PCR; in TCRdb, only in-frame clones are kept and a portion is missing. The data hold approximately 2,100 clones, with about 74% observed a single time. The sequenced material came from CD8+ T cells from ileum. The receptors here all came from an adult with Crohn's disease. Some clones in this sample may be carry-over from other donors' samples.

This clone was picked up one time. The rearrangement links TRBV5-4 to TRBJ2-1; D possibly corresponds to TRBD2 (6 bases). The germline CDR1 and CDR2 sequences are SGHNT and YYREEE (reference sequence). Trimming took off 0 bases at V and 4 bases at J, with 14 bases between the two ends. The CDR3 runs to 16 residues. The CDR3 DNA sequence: TGTGCCAGCAGCTTGGAGGACCTAGCGCTATACAATGAGCAGTTCTTC. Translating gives CASSLEDLALYNEQFF.

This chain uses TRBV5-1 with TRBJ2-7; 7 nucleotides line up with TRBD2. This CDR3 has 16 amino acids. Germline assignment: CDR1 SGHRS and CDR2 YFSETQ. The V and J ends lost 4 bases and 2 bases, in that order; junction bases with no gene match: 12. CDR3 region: CASSHPSERDTYEQYF. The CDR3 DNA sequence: TGCGCCAGCAGCCACCCTTCCGAGCGGGATACCTACGAGCAGTACTTC.

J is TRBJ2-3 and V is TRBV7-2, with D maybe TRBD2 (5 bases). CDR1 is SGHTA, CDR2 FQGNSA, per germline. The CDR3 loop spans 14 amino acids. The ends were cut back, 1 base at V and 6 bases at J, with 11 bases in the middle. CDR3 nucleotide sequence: TGTGCCAGCAGCTTAGTCGGGGTATCGGATACGCAGTATTTT. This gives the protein CASSLVGVSDTQYF.

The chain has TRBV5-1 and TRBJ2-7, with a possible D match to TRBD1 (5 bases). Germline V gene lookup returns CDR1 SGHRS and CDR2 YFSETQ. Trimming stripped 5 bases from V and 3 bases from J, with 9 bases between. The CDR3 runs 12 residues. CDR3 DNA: TGCGCCAGCAGTGGCAGGGACTACGAGCAGTACTTC. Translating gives CASSGRDYEQYF.

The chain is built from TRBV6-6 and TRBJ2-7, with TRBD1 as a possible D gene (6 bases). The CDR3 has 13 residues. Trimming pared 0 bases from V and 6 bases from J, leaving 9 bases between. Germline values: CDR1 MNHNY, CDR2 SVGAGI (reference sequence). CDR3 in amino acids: CASSYSIRGEQYF. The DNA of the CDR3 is TGTGCCAGCAGTTACTCGATCAGGGGCGAGCAGTACTTC.

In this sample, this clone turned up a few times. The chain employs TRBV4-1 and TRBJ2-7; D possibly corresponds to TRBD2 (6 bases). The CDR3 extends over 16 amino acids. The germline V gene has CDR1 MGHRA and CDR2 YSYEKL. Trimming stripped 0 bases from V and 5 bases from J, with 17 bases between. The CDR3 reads CASSQDAGTGYDEQYF. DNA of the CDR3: TGCGCCAGCAGCCAAGATGCGGGAACGGGGTACGACGAGCAGTACTTC.

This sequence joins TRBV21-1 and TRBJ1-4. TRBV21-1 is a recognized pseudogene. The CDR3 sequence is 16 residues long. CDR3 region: CASSKALGRTNEKLFF. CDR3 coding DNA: TGTGCCAGCAGCAAAGCTTTGGGGAGGACTAATGAAAAACTGTTTTTT.

The CDR3 sequence: CASSLGRAYGYTF. The CDR3 DNA reads TGTGCCAGCAGTTTGGGCAGGGCTTATGGCTACACCTTC. The chain recombines TRBV27 with TRBJ1-2; D is possibly TRBD1 (5 bases). This CDR3 is built from 13 residues. V shed 3 bases and J shed 5 bases, with 10 bases lying between them. Per the germline V gene, CDR1 is MNHEY and CDR2 is SMNVEV (reference sequence).

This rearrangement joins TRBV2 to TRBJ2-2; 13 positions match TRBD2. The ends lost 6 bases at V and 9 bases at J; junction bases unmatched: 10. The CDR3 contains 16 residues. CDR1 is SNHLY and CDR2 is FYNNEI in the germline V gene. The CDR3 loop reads CASRGAGTSGIRELFF. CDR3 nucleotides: TGTGCCAGCAGGGGGGCCGGGACTAGCGGGATTAGGGAGCTGTTTTTT.

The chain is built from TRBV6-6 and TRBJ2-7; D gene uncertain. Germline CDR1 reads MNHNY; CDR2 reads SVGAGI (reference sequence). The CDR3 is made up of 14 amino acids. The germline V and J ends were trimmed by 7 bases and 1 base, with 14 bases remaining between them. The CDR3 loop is CASIFGPRSYEQYF. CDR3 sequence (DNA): TGTGCCAGCATATTTGGTCCTCGGTCCTACGAGCAGTACTTC.

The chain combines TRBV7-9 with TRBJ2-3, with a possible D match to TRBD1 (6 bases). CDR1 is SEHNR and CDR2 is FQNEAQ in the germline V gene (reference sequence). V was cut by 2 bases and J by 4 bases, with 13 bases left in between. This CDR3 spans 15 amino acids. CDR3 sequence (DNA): TGTGCCAGCAGCTTAAAACAGGGTCATGCAGATACGCAGTATTTT. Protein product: CASSLKQGHADTQYF.